This TCR beta chain was sequenced during a study of shared clonotypes between healthy human individuals. The protocol was immunoSEQ multiplex PCR, while the TCRdb copy is restricted to in-frame clones and leaves out a portion. This table has about 680,000 clones, 92% appearing once. CD45RO-negative, CCR7-positively selected cells formed the naive CD8 fraction, excluding terminally differentiated effector memory CD45RA+ cells. The CDR3 is 16 amino acids. Germline CDR1 LNHDA, CDR2 SQIVND (reference sequence). Between the trimmed V and J ends, which lost 7 bases and 7 bases, there was a span of 23 bases.

Sequencing was carried out using naive CD8+ T cells sorted from blood. This receptor was obtained from a man aged 30-40 years in good health. This rearrangement joins TRBV19 to TRBJ2-1, with D possibly being TRBD2 (6 bases). For the CDR3, the DNA is TGTGCCAGTACCCTTGGGGCGGGATATGGGAATAATGAGCAGTTCTTC. This codes for CASTLGAGYGNNEQFF. The variable domain in full, completed from reference TRBV19 and TRBJ2-1, reads DGGITQSPKYLFRKEGQNVTLSCEQNLNHDAMYWYRQDPGQGLRLIYYSQIVNDFQKGDIAEGYSVSREKKESFPLTVTSAQKNPTAFYLCASTLGAGYGNNEQFFGPGTRLTVL.